This is a list of T cell receptor beta chains from one sample in a study of blood T cell repertoires in COVID-19. TCRdb's copy holds only in-frame clones and misses some; the assay was immunoSEQ multiplex PCR. Of around 250,000 clones listed, just under 90% were seen once; the top ten hold approximately 4%. Sequences were obtained from PBMCs or T cells enriched from blood (not recorded which). The receptor set was obtained from a woman aged 30 to 39 with acute COVID-19. Both conserved end residues are trimmed from each CDR3. Expanded clones get a size class; other rows say once, few or many, or leave the size out.

j_call	v_call	clone_size	cdr3_aa
TRBJ1-4	TRBV13	once	ASSSDRFPNEKLF
TRBJ2-7	TRBV19	many	ASSLEREGDYEQY
TRBJ2-3	TRBV4-1	NA	ASSQAQGGRSTDTQY
TRBJ2-7	TRBV20-1	NA	SASTLYEQY
TRBJ2-1	TRBV4-3	NA	ASSQEAGGYNEQF
TRBJ1-2	TRBV7-2	NA	ASSLPGNYGYT
TRBJ1-1	TRBV6-5	NA	ASSYLPRVNTEAF
TRBJ2-1	TRBV6-5	once	ASSPTSNEQF
TRBJ1-5	TRBV2	NA	ASRGDREESNQPQH
TRBJ1-5	TRBV7-2	few	ASSSGQLSQPQH
TRBJ1-2	TRBV7-9	NA	ASSEDTYGYT
TRBJ2-1	TRBV9	NA	ASSGQYSGERYNEQF
TRBJ2-7	TRBV27	NA	ASSFASGSSYEQY
TRBJ2-7	TRBV6-5	NA	ASSTGQSYEQY